This T cell receptor (beta chain) came from a study of T cell changes during pregnancy in multiple sclerosis (dated by TCRdb to the late 2010s). Regarding the study in general: The study looked at changes in the T cell repertoire across pregnancy in women with multiple sclerosis.

Receptor amplification or capture employed the immunoSEQ multiplex PCR assay. Entries here come from immuneACCESS through TCRdb and include only in-frame sequences with V and J called. Some clones fail to appear in such tables; in the studies checked, an unresolved V gene covers under half of the shortfall, and the cause of the remainder is unknown. Recorded for this sample are under 55,000 clones; around 92% of them occurred a single time. The ten largest clones add up to roughly 0.81% of the sample. From V the trimming removes 2 bases and from J it removes 5 bases, while the gene matches leave 5 bases of the junction unaccounted for. Measured from the cysteine to the phenylalanine, the CDR3 is 14 residues long. Solely the CDR3 DNA is kept, with 42 bases framed from the first base. Reading the germline V gene gives CDR1 MNHEY and CDR2 SVGAGI. As concerns this clone: The clone's antigen remains unknown. Qualities for individual bases were not recorded, and no much larger clone is one base off.

This clonotype was obtained from a female donor with multiple sclerosis, enrolled in a pregnancy study. The chain is assembled from TRBV6-5 and TRBJ1-2; 7 junctional bases match TRBD1. The starting material was CD4+ T cells from peripheral blood mononuclear cells, obtained in the third trimester of pregnancy. The CDR3 amino acid sequence is: CASSYRGQSYGYTF. The DNA sequence follows: TGTGCCAGCAGTTACAGGGGACAGAGTTATGGCTACACCTTC.